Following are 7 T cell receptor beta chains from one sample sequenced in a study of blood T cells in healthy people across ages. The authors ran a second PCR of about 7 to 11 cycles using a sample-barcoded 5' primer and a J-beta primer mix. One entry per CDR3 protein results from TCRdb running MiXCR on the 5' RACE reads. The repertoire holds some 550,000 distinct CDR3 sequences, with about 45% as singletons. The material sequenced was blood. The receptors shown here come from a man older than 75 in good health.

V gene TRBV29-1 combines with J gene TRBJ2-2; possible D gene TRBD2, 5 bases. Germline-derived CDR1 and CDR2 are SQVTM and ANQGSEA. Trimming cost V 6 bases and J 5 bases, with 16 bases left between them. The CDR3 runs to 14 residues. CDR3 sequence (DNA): TGCAGCGTGGTATTTGGGAGTGGTACCGGGGAGCTGTTTTTT. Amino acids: CSVVFGSGTGELFF.

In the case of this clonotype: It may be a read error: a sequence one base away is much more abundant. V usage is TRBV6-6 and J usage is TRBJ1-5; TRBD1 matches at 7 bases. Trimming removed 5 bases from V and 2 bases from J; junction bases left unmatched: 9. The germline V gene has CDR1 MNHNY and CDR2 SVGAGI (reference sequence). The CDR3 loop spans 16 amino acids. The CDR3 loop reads CASSHGPGTGNQPQHF. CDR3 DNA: TGTGCCAGCAGTCACGGACCCGGGACAGGCAATCAGCCCCAGCATTTT.

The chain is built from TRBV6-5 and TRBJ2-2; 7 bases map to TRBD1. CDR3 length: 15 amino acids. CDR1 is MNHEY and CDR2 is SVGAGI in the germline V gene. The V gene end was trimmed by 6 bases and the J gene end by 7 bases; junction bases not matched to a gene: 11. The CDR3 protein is CASRAGDSSNGELFF. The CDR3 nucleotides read TGTGCCAGCAGAGCCGGGGACAGCTCCAACGGGGAGCTGTTTTTT.

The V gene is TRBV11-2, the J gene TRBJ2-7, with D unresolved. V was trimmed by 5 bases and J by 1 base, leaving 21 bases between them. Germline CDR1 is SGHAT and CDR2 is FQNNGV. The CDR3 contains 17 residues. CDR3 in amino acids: CASSPGPYRNRSYEQYF. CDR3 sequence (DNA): TGTGCCAGCAGCCCCGGACCCTATAGAAATCGTTCCTACGAGCAGTACTTC.

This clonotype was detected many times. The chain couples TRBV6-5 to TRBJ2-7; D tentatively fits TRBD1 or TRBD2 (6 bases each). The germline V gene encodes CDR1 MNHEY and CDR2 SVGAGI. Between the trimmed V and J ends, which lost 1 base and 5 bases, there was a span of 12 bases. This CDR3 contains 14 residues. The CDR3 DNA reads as TGTGCCAGCAGTTACTGGAGGGGGAACCACGAGCAGTACTTC. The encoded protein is CASSYWRGNHEQYF.

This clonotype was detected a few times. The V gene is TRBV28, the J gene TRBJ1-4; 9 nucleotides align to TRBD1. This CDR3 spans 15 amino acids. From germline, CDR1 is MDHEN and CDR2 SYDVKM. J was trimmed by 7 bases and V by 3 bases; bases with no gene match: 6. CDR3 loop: CASSFGGTGSEKLFF. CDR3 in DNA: TGTGCCAGCAGTTTCGGGGGGACAGGGAGTGAAAAACTGTTTTTT.

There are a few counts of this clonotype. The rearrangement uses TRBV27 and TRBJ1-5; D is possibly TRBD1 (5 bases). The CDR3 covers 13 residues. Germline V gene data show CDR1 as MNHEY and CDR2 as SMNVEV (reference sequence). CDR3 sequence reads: CVAVGRTGQPQHF. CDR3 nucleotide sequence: TGTGTCGCGGTGGGGCGAACAGGTCAGCCCCAGCATTTT.